What follows describes a single T cell receptor beta chain. In TCRdb, the 5' RACE reads were re-called with MiXCR into one record per CDR3 protein. The data contain 250,000 to 350,000 distinct CDR3 sequences, around 6.8% of them singletons. This record comes from a study of T cells after yellow fever vaccination. This TCR was recovered from a man between 18 and 29 years old who received the YFV17D yellow fever vaccine. The starting material was PBMCs, obtained roughly 46 days after the first yellow fever vaccination.

The CDR3 region has the DNA TGTGCCAGCAGTTTCTCAGGGGAAAATTCACCCCTCCACTTT. Its protein product is CASSFSGENSPLHF. The chain joins TRBV6-5 to TRBJ1-6, with a possible D match to TRBD1 (6 bases). The CDR3 runs 14 residues. Per germline, CDR1 MNHEY and CDR2 SVGAGI. The germline V and J ends were trimmed by 4 bases and 7 bases, with 11 bases remaining between them.